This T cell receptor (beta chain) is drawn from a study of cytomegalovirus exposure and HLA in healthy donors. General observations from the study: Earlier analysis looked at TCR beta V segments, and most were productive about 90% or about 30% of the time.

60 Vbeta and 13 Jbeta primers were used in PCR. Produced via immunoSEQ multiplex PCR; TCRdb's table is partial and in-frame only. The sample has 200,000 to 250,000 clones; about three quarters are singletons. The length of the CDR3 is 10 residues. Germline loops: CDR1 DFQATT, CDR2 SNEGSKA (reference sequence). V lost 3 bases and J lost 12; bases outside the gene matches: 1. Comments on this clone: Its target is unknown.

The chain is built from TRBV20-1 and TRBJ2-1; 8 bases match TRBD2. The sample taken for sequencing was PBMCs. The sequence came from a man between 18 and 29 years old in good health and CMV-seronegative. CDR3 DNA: TGCAGTGCTAGGGGACTAGGGCAGTTCTTC. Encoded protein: CSARGLGQFF.